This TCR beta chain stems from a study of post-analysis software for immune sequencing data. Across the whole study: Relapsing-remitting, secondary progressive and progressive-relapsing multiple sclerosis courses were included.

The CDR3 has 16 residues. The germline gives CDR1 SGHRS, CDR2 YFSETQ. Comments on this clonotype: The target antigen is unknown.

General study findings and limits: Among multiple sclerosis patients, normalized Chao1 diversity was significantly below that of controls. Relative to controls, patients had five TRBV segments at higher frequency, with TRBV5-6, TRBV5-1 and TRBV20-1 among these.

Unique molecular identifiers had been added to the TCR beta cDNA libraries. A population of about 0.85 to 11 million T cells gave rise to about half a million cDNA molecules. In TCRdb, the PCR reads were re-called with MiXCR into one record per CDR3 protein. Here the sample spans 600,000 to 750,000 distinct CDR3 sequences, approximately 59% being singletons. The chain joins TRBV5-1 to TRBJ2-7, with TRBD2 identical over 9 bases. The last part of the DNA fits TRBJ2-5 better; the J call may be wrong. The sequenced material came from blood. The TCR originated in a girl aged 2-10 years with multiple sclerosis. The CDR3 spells CASSEAGTSFGETQYF. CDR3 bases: TGCGCCAGCAGCGAGGCCGGGACTAGCTTTGGGGAGACCCAGTACTTC.